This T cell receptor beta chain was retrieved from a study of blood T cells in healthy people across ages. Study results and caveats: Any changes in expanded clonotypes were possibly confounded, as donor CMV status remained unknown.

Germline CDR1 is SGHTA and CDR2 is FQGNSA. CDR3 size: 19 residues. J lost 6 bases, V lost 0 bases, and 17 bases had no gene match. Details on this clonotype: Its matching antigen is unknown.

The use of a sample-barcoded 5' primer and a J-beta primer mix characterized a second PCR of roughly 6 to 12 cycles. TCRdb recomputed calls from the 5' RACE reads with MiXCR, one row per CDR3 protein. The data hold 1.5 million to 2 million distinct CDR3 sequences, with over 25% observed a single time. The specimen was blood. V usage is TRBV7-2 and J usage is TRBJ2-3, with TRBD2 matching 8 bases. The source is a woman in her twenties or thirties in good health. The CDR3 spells CASSLATGGGGPTPDTQYF. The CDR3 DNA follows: TGTGCCAGCAGCTTAGCGACGGGTGGCGGGGGGCCTACGCCCGATACGCAGTATTTT. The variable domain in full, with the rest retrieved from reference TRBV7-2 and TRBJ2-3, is GAGVSQSPSNKVTEKGKDVELRCDPISGHTALYWYRQSLGQGLEFLIYFQGNSAPDKSGLPSDRFSAERTGGSVSTLTIQRTQQEDSAVYLCASSLATGGGGPTPDTQYFGPGTRLTVL.